The 20 T cell receptor beta chains reported below all come from one sample, sequenced in a study of early stage breast cancer tumors. TCRdb's copy holds only in-frame clones and misses some; the assay was immunoSEQ multiplex PCR. Counted here are about 48,000 clones, 65% to 90% occurring once; the ten biggest clones make up about 1.5%. Sequencing was performed on blood. The source is a person in their fifties or sixties with breast cancer.

The chain carries TRBV27 and TRBJ2-3; 9 bases map to TRBD2. This CDR3 has 16 residues. After removal of 0 bases from V and 4 bases from J, the junction contained 5 bases not matched to a gene. In germline, CDR1 is MNHEY, CDR2 SMNVEV (reference sequence). This CDR3 is CASSLSRRGGADTQYF. CDR3 DNA sequence: TGTGCCAGCAGTTTATCGCGGCGGGGGGGCGCAGATACGCAGTATTTT.

The chain joins TRBV14 to TRBJ2-2; D gene ambiguous. Germline loops: CDR1 SGHDN, CDR2 FVKESK. Trimming left V 1 base short and J 7 bases short, with 4 bases between. The CDR3 spans 12 residues. In DNA, the CDR3 is TGTGCCAGCAGCCAAGCAGGCGGGGAGCTGTTTTTT. Translating gives CASSQAGGELFF.

With respect to this clone: This sample also contains other DNA sequences that code for the same CDR3. J is TRBJ2-1 and V is TRBV27; D remains ambiguous. The CDR3 is made up of 13 amino acids. The germline V and J ends were trimmed by 6 bases and 1 base, with 7 bases remaining between them. The V gene's germline CDR1 is MNHEY and CDR2 SMNVEV (reference sequence). For the CDR3, the DNA is TGTGCCAGCAGACCTAGTTCCTACAATGAGCAGTTCTTC. Protein product: CASRPSSYNEQFF.

This clone appeared a single time. The chain is built from TRBV19 and TRBJ2-4; D possibly corresponds to TRBD2 (7 bases). This CDR3 has 16 residues. V was shortened by 3 bases and J by 0 bases, with 12 bases between the two germline ends. The V gene's germline CDR1 is LNHDA and CDR2 SQIVND (reference sequence). CDR3 sequence (DNA): TGTGCCAGTAGTATTGGGGGGGCCGTAGCCAAAAACATTCAGTACTTC. Protein sequence: CASSIGGAVAKNIQYF.

The chain employs TRBV6-4 and TRBJ2-6; D is unclear. CDR1 and CDR2 (germline): MRHNA, SNTAGT. V lost 4 bases and J lost 1, with 20 bases in between. The CDR3 totals 19 residues. This CDR3 is CASSVEEPRLLSGANVLTF. As DNA, the CDR3 is TGTGCCAGCAGTGTCGAGGAACCCCGACTCCTATCTGGGGCCAACGTCCTGACTTTC.

V usage is TRBV9 and J usage is TRBJ2-7; D might be TRBD2 (6 bases). The CDR3 loop spans 18 amino acids. CDR1 is SGDLS, CDR2 YYNGEE, per germline. V lost 0 bases, J lost 0 bases, and 19 bases lay in between. The CDR3 DNA is TGTGCCAGCAGCGTAGCTATGGAGGGGACTGGGGGCTCCTACGAGCAGTACTTC. This gives the protein CASSVAMEGTGGSYEQYF.

The genes are TRBV6-5 and TRBJ1-2; D might be TRBD1 (5 bases). V lost 5 bases to trimming and J lost 3 bases, with 16 bases between them. Germline lookup yields CDR1 MNHEY and CDR2 SVGAGI. This CDR3 is built from 15 residues. CDR3 DNA: TGTGCCAGCAGTCCCAGGAGGGGTTCTTACTATGGCTACACCTTC. Its protein is CASSPRRGSYYGYTF.

The rearrangement links TRBV7-2 to TRBJ1-5; 10 bases match TRBD1. V lost 1 base and J lost 7; bases outside the gene matches: 4. The CDR3 runs 15 residues. Germline values: CDR1 SGHTA, CDR2 FQGNSA. The CDR3 nucleotides read TGTGCCAGCAGCTTAGGACAGGGGGCCCGACAGCCCCAGCATTTT. Amino acid sequence: CASSLGQGARQPQHF.

This clone came up a few times. Other nucleotide sequences from this sample produce the same CDR3. The chain uses TRBV5-6 and TRBJ2-7, with D hard to call. Between the trimmed V and J ends, which lost 4 bases and 4 bases, there was a span of 9 bases. The CDR3 covers 12 residues. Germline CDR1 SGHDT, CDR2 YYEEEE. The CDR3 spells CASSLQKYEQYF. Written as DNA, the CDR3 is TGTGCCAGCAGCCTCCAAAAGTACGAGCAGTACTTC.

This chain links TRBV29-1 with TRBJ1-4, with unresolved D. V dropped 6 bases and J dropped 7 bases, with 15 bases sitting between them. Germline CDR1 is SQVTM and CDR2 is ANQGSEA. The CDR3 consists of 13 residues. CDR3 in DNA: TGCAGCGTCACCGGAAAGGGCGGTGAAAAACTGTTTTTT. Translation: CSVTGKGGEKLFF.

This clone was seen more than once but under ten times. The junction departs from the called germline gene at one end, perhaps through a read error. V gene TRBV4-3 combines with J gene TRBJ1-4, with D hard to call. The CDR3 spans 13 residues. Germline CDR1 and CDR2: LGHNA and YSLEER. The CDR3 DNA sequence: TGCGCCAGCAGCAAAGAACCCGGCGGGAAACTGTTTTTT. Its translation: CASSKEPGGKLFF.

CDR3 sequence: CASSSGSGTGAYEQYF. For the CDR3, the DNA is TGTGCCAGCAGCTCCGGTTCTGGGACAGGGGCCTACGAGCAGTACTTC. The chain uses TRBV7-9 and TRBJ2-7; 10 nucleotides agree with TRBD1. The CDR3 is 16 amino acids. The germline CDR1 and CDR2 sequences are SEHNR and FQNEAQ (reference sequence). Unmatched junction bases numbered 8, after V lost 4 bases and J lost 2 bases.

In this sample, this clone turned up once. This sequence joins TRBV7-2 and TRBJ1-1, with a tentative D call TRBD1 (6 bases). CDR1 is SGHTA, CDR2 FQGNSA, per germline. The V gene lost 5 bases and the J gene lost 1 base, with 14 bases spanning the gap. The CDR3 is 15 amino acids. CDR3 sequence: CASSPQGSWNTEAFF. The DNA for the CDR3 is TGTGCCAGCAGCCCGCAGGGGTCGTGGAACACTGAAGCTTTCTTT.

This sequence joins TRBV7-2 and TRBJ1-1, with TRBD1 matching over 8 bases. Germline values: CDR1 SGHTA, CDR2 FQGNSA. With 5 bases clipped from V and 1 base from J, the junction kept 6 bases outside the gene matches. This CDR3 is built from 15 residues. This CDR3 is CASSQWTGTNTEAFF. The DNA of the CDR3 is TGTGCCAGCAGCCAATGGACAGGGACGAACACTGAAGCTTTCTTT.

V usage is TRBV27 and J usage is TRBJ2-3; perhaps TRBD2 as D (6 bases). Germline lookup yields CDR1 MNHEY and CDR2 SMNVEV (reference sequence). CDR3 length: 14 amino acids. V lost 2 bases to trimming and J lost 8 bases, with 14 bases between them. Here the CDR3 reads CASSLQEGLGTQYF. CDR3 nucleotide sequence: TGTGCCAGCAGTTTACAGGAGGGTTTGGGTACGCAGTATTTT.

The chain employs TRBV11-2 and TRBJ2-1, with D unresolved. Per the germline V gene, CDR1 is SGHAT and CDR2 is FQNNGV. The CDR3 is made up of 15 amino acids. V dropped 10 bases and J dropped 1 base, with 17 bases sitting between them. The CDR3: CATLGLGSSYNEQFF. For the CDR3, the DNA is TGTGCCACCCTTGGGCTGGGAAGTTCCTACAATGAGCAGTTCTTC.

The CDR3 sequence is CARTPGHTYEQYF. CDR3 bases: TGTGCCAGGACTCCGGGACACACCTACGAGCAGTACTTC. The V gene is TRBV19, the J gene TRBJ2-7; a possible D gene is TRBD1 (6 bases). Trimming stripped 9 bases from V and 2 bases from J, with 14 bases between. CDR3 length: 13 residues. Germline V lookup: CDR1 LNHDA, CDR2 SQIVND (reference sequence).

The chain recombines TRBV9 with TRBJ2-2; D is unresolved. The V end was cut by 4 bases, the J end by 6 bases, with 13 bases between. The CDR3 is 14 amino acids. Germline V gene sequence: CDR1 SGDLS, CDR2 YYNGEE. The CDR3 nucleotides read TGTGCCAGCAGCCCCGCCCCGAGTGCCGGGGAGCTGTTTTTT. Its protein product is CASSPAPSAGELFF. The whole variable domain, filled in from reference TRBV9 and TRBJ2-2, reads DSGVTQTPKHLITATGQRVTLRCSPRSGDLSVYWYQQSLDQGLQFLIQYYNGEERAKGNILERFSAQQFPDLHSELNLSSLELGDSALYFCASSPAPSAGELFFGEGSRLTVL.

This clone was found once. V is TRBV7-2 and J is TRBJ2-3; 9 bases line up with TRBD2. V was pared by 3 bases and J by 11 bases, with 3 bases of the junction left unmatched. The CDR3 has 12 amino acids. In germline, CDR1 is SGHTA, CDR2 FQGNSA. The CDR3 reads CASSLLAGRQYF. CDR3 bases: TGTGCCAGCAGCTTGCTAGCGGGAAGGCAGTATTTT. Complete variable domain (other parts from reference TRBV7-2 and TRBJ2-3): GAGVSQSPSNKVTEKGKDVELRCDPISGHTALYWYRQSLGQGLEFLIYFQGNSAPDKSGLPSDRFSAERTGGSVSTLTIQRTQQEDSAVYLCASSLLAGRQYFGPGTRLTVL.

This sequence joins TRBV5-8 and TRBJ1-1, with D hard to call. This CDR3 has 12 amino acids. Germline lookup yields CDR1 SGHTS and CDR2 YDEGEE. V lost 1 base and J lost 7, with 8 bases in between. CDR3 nucleotides: TGTGCCAGCAGCTTGCGCCGGAGTGAAGCTTTCTTT. Translation gives CASSLRRSEAFF.